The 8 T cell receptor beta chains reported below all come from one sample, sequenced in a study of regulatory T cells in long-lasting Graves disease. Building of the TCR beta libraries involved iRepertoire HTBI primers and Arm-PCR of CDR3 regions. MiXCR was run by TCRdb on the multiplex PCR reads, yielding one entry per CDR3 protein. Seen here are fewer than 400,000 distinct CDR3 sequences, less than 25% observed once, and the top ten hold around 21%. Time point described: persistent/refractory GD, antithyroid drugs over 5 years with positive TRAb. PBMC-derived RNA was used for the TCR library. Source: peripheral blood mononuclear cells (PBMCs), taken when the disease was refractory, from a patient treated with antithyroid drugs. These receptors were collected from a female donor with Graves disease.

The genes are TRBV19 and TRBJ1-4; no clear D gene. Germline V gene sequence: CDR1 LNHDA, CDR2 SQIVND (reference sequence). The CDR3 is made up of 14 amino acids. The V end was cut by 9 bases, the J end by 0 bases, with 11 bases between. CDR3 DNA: TGTGCCAGCCAGCCCATTGCAACTAATGAAAAACTGTTTTTT. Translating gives CASQPIATNEKLFF.

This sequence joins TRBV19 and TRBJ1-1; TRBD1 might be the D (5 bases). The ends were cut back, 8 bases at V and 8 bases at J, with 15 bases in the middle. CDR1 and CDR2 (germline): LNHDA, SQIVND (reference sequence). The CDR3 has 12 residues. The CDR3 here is CASGYRDAEAFF. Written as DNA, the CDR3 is TGTGCCAGTGGATACCGGGACGCCGAAGCTTTCTTT.

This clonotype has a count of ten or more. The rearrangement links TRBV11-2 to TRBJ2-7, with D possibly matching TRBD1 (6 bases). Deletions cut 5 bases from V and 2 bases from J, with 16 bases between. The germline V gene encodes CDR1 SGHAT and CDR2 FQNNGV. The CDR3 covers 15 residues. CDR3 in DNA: TGTGCCAGCAGCCTAACAGGGTCAGGGACCTACGAGCAGTACTTC. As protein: CASSLTGSGTYEQYF.

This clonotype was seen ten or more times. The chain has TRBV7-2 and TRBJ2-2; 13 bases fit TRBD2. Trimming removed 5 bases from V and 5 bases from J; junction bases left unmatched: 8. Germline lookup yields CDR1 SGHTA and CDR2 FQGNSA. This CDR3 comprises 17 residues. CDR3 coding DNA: TGTGCCAGCAGCCATTCAGGACTAGCGGGAGTAACCGGGGAGCTGTTTTTT. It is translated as CASSHSGLAGVTGELFF.

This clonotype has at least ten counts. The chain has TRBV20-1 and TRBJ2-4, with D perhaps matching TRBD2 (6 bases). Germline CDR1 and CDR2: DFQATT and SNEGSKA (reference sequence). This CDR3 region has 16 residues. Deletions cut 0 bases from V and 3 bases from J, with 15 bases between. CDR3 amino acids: CSARDPGTGVKNIQYF. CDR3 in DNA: TGCAGTGCTAGAGATCCAGGGACGGGGGTCAAAAACATTCAGTACTTC.

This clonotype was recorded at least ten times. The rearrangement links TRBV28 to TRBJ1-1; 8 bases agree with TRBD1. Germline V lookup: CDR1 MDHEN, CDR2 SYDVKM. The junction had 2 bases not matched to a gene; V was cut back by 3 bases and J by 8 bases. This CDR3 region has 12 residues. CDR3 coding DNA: TGTGCCAGCAGTTTGGGACAGGTCGAAGCTTTCTTT. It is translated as CASSLGQVEAFF.

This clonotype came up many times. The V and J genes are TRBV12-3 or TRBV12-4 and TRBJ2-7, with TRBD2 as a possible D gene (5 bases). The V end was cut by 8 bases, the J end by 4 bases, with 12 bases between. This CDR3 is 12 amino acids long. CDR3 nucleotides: TGTGCCAGCCTGAGTACGGGATACGAGCAGTACTTC. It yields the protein CASLSTGYEQYF.

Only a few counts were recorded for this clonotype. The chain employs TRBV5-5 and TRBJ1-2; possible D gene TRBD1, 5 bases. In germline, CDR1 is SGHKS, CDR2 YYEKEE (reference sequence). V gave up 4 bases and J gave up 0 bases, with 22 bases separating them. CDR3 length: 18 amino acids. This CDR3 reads CASSIQRGLQPANYGYTF. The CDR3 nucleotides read TGTGCCAGCAGCATACAACGGGGACTTCAGCCCGCTAACTATGGCTACACCTTC.